Presented here are 14 T cell receptor beta chains from one specimen sequenced in a study of kidney transplant recipient with SARS-CoV-2 infection. TCRdb recomputed calls from the reads with MiXCR, one row per CDR3 protein. The table lists 200,000 to 300,000 distinct CDR3 sequences, about 28% of them singletons. This specimen consisted of a blood sample, obtained at baseline and on day 111 from a kidney transplant recipient. The receptors were sampled from a male patient between 25 and 39 years old who had COVID-19 and was a kidney transplant recipient. Some T cells here may be from the graft donor.

This clonotype was recorded a few times. The J gene is TRBJ1-2, the V gene TRBV5-8; D gene unclear. Trimming removed 6 bases at V and 4 bases at J, with 22 bases between. Germline CDR1 SGHTS, CDR2 YDEGEE. This CDR3 has 16 residues. CDR3 amino acids: CASIIFHPRKTYGYTF. The CDR3, as DNA: TGTGCCAGCATCATTTTTCATCCACGAAAGACCTATGGCTACACCTTC.

The chain joins TRBV28 to TRBJ2-7; perhaps TRBD2 as D (6 bases). CDR1 and CDR2 (germline): MDHEN, SYDVKM. CDR3 length equals 14 residues. The CDR3 region has the DNA TGTGAGAGCCGGACGGGGACTCGGTTCTACGAGCAGTACTTC. Encoded protein: CESRTGTRFYEQYF.

CDR3 bases: TGTGCCAGCTACCACACTGTCTCGCGAAAGACCTATGGCTACACCTTC. Translated, it gives CASYHTVSRKTYGYTF. The J gene is TRBJ1-2, the V gene TRBV5-5; no clear D gene. Germline lookup yields CDR1 SGHKS and CDR2 YYEKEE (reference sequence). This CDR3 has 16 residues. V was shortened by 7 bases and J by 4 bases, with 23 bases between the two germline ends.

Many counts were recorded for this clonotype. The rearrangement links TRBV19 to TRBJ1-2, with D possibly TRBD1 on 5 matching bases. CDR1 and CDR2 from the germline V gene are LNHDA and SQIVND (reference sequence). V was shortened by 7 bases and J by 4 bases, with 16 bases between the two germline ends. CDR3 length equals 14 residues. CDR3 in amino acids: CASTLVRGSYGYTF. The CDR3 nucleotides are TGTGCCAGTACCCTAGTGAGGGGCTCCTATGGCTACACCTTC.

About this clonotype: A much larger clone differs by one base, so this may be a read error. The chain employs TRBV18 and TRBJ2-2, with D tentatively TRBD2 (5 bases). Germline CDR1 is KGHSH and CDR2 is LQKENI. The CDR3 runs 15 residues. The CDR3 nucleotides read TGTGCCAGCTCACCAAACGCAGAGAACACCGGGGAGCTGTCTTTT. Translated: CASSPNAENTGELSF.

This chain links TRBV18 with TRBJ2-2; 7 bases map to TRBD1. This CDR3 has 17 residues. J was trimmed by 0 bases and V by 3 bases; bases with no gene match: 7. Germline CDR1 is KGHSH and CDR2 is LQKENI. CDR3 amino acids: CASSPFPGQTNTGELFF. CDR3 nucleotide sequence: TGTGCCAGCTCACCGTTCCCGGGACAGACGAACACCGGGGAGCTGTTTTTT. Full variable domain (missing parts from reference TRBV18 and TRBJ2-2): NAGVMQNPRHLVRRRGQEARLRCSPMKGHSHVYWYRQLPEEGLKFMVYLQKENIIDESGMPKERFSAEFPKEGPSILRIQQVVRGDSAAYFCASSPFPGQTNTGELFFGEGSRLTVL.

This clonotype was counted a single time. A much larger clone is a single base away; this may be a read error. The chain employs TRBV7-2 and TRBJ1-2; D remains unclear. CDR3 length: 17 residues. V was trimmed by 5 bases and J by 6 bases, leaving 25 bases between them. Per the germline V gene, CDR1 is SGHTA and CDR2 is FQGNSA. The CDR3 spells CASSLQTRDGKTHGYTF. CDR3 DNA: TGTGCCAGCAGCCTACAGACCAGAGACGGAAAGACCCATGGCTACACCTTC.

This clonotype was counted a few times. The chain recombines TRBV7-6 with TRBJ2-2, with 7 bases matching TRBD1. Germline lookup yields CDR1 SGHVS and CDR2 FNYEAQ. The CDR3 totals 17 residues. V shed 1 base and J 4 bases; nucleotides not matched to a gene: 9. The CDR3 here is CASSLGQGNVGTGELFF. The DNA of the CDR3 is TGTGCCAGCAGCTTAGGACAGGGAAATGTAGGCACCGGGGAGCTGTTTTTT.

This clonotype was counted at least ten times. V usage is TRBV29-1 and J usage is TRBJ2-2; maybe TRBD2 (5 bases). V was cut by 7 bases and J by 4 bases, with 10 bases left in between. The germline gives CDR1 SQVTM, CDR2 ANQGSEA. The CDR3 loop spans 12 amino acids. The DNA for the CDR3 is TGCAGCGGGACCCGGGGCACCGGGGAGCTGTTTTTT. It yields the protein CSGTRGTGELFF.

This clonotype showed up just a few times. The chain carries TRBV9 and TRBJ2-3; TRBD2 matches 8 bases. V lost 1 base to trimming and J lost 4 bases; unmatched junction nucleotides: 8. The germline V gene encodes CDR1 SGDLS and CDR2 YYNGEE. CDR3 size: 16 residues. The CDR3, as DNA: TGTGCCAGCAGCGTATACGGGACTAGGAAGCCAGATACGCAGTATTTT. This gives the protein CASSVYGTRKPDTQYF.

This clonotype was counted at least ten times. The chain is built from TRBV7-9 and TRBJ2-2, with D maybe TRBD2 (5 bases). CDR3 size: 13 residues. Trimming left V 2 bases short and J 6 bases short, with 7 bases between. Looked up from germline, CDR1 is SEHNR and CDR2 is FQNEAQ (reference sequence). The CDR3 loop reads CASSLLAPGELFF. The CDR3 bases are TGTGCCAGCAGCTTACTAGCCCCCGGGGAGCTGTTTTTT.

Comments on this clonotype: This may arise from a read error, as a much more abundant clone is one base away. The gene calls are TRBV7-2 and TRBJ1-2, with D hard to call. This CDR3 spans 17 amino acids. V was clipped by 5 bases and J by 7 bases, with 26 bases between them. From germline, CDR1 is SGHTA and CDR2 FQGNSA. CDR3 loop: CASSSTLRDGKTCGYTF. DNA of the CDR3: TGTGCCAGCAGCAGCACTCTCAGAGACGGAAAGACCTGTGGCTACACCTTC.

This clonotype was seen repeatedly, ten times or more. V and J are TRBV7-9 and TRBJ2-7; the match to TRBD1 covers 7 bases. CDR1 is SEHNR, CDR2 FQNEAQ, per germline (reference sequence). This CDR3 has 15 amino acids. V gave up 0 bases and J gave up 1 base; unmatched junction bases: 3. Written as DNA, the CDR3 is TGTGCCAGCAGCTTAGCCCCGGGACAGTCCTACGAGCAGTACTTC. It specifies CASSLAPGQSYEQYF. Combining the CDR3 with reference TRBV7-9 and TRBJ2-7 gives the whole variable domain DTGVSQNPRHKITKRGQNVTFRCDPISEHNRLYWYRQTLGQGPEFLTYFQNEAQLEKSRLLSDRFSAERPKGSFSTLEIQRTEQGDSAMYLCASSLAPGQSYEQYFGPGTRLTVT.

Notes on this clonotype: A much more abundant neighbour one base away suggests this may be a read error. The chain carries TRBV6-1 and TRBJ1-2; unclear D gene. V was cut by 5 bases and J by 4 bases, with 23 bases left in between. The CDR3 sequence is 17 residues long. Germline V gene sequence: CDR1 MNHNS, CDR2 SASEGT. This CDR3 is CASSTVDSMRKTYGYTF. The CDR3 DNA sequence: TGTGCCAGCAGTACGGTCGACTCTATGCGAAAGACCTATGGCTACACCTTC.